Below, 28 T cell receptor beta chains from the same sample are listed, as sequenced in a study of T-cell memory formation after mild COVID-19. Using its own MiXCR run on the 5' RACE reads, TCRdb lists one record per CDR3 protein. The repertoire holds about 240,000 distinct CDR3 sequences, with over 8.5% as singletons. Material: PBMCs or a T cell subset sorted from them (not recorded which). The receptors here all came from a man younger than 35 who had mild COVID-19 (a few samples of this study predate the infection). Cell type and time point are not known.

This clonotype was counted at least ten times. Here the CDR3 DNA reads TGTGCCAGCTCACCAGGGGTTGAGCAGTTCTTC. Translation gives CASSPGVEQFF. V and J are TRBV18 and TRBJ2-1; D gene unclear. The CDR3 extends over 11 amino acids. V was pared by 2 bases and J by 9 bases, with 5 bases between. From germline, CDR1 is KGHSH and CDR2 LQKENI.

This clonotype occurred a few times. In nucleotides, the CDR3 is TGTGCCAGCAGTTACTCGACGTTCTCACCCCTCCACTTT. It yields the protein CASSYSTFSPLHF. The rearrangement links TRBV6-2 or TRBV6-3 to TRBJ1-6; the D is unclear. V was pared by 0 bases and J by 10 bases, with 7 bases between. The germline V gene has CDR1 MNHEY and CDR2 SVGEGT. The CDR3 covers 13 residues.

This clonotype was picked up many times. The gene calls are TRBV20-1 and TRBJ2-2; D might be TRBD2 (6 bases). Trimming took off 2 bases at V and 3 bases at J, with 13 bases between the two ends. CDR1 and CDR2 (germline): DFQATT, SNEGSKA (reference sequence). This CDR3 spans 15 amino acids. The CDR3 DNA is TGCAGTGCTAGACGGGGAGGTTGGGACACCGGGGAGCTGTTTTTT. Residues: CSARRGGWDTGELFF.

As concerns this clonotype: Possible read error: a much larger clone is one base away. CDR3 sequence reads: CSARDEEGLSTFF. The CDR3, as DNA: TGCAGTGCTAGAGATGAAGAAGGGTTGTCGACTTTCTTT. The chain couples TRBV20-1 to TRBJ1-1, with no clear D. This CDR3 spans 13 amino acids. The V end was cut by 0 bases, the J end by 12 bases, with 17 bases between. Germline V gene sequence: CDR1 DFQATT, CDR2 SNEGSKA (reference sequence).

This clonotype came up a few times. The J gene is TRBJ1-5, the V gene TRBV28; D gene uncertain. The CDR3 consists of 11 residues. Per the germline V gene, CDR1 is MDHEN and CDR2 is SYDVKM. Trimming removed 3 bases from V and 6 bases from J, with 3 bases in between. The CDR3 reads CASSFGQPQHF. The CDR3 DNA sequence: TGTGCCAGCAGTTTTGGTCAGCCCCAGCATTTT.

This clonotype showed up just a few times. The V gene is TRBV20-1, the J gene TRBJ1-2, with D possibly TRBD1 on 5 matching bases. The CDR3 runs 13 residues. The V gene's germline CDR1 is DFQATT and CDR2 SNEGSKA (reference sequence). Trimming cost V 3 bases and J 2 bases, with 10 bases left between them. CDR3 sequence (DNA): TGCAGTGCTAGGCAACAGGAGAACTATGGCTACACCTTC. It encodes CSARQQENYGYTF.

This clonotype was counted ten times or more. The chain recombines TRBV7-2 with TRBJ2-2, with 8 bases lining up with TRBD2. Losses at the gene ends were 2 bases for V and 3 bases for J; bases not matched to a gene: 5. Looked up from germline, CDR1 is SGHTA and CDR2 is FQGNSA. The CDR3 totals 16 residues. The CDR3 DNA sequence: TGTGCCAGCAGCTTATTCGGGACTAGAGACACCGGGGAGCTGTTTTTT. The encoded protein is CASSLFGTRDTGELFF.

On this clonotype itself: The junction shows a germline mismatch at one end, possibly a read error. The chain is built from TRBV7-7 and TRBJ2-2; tentative D call: TRBD1 (5 bases). Germline V gene lookup returns CDR1 SSHAT and CDR2 FNYEAQ (reference sequence). There are 13 residues in the CDR3. DNA for the CDR3: TGTGCTAGCAGCTTAGGGGCCACCGGGGAGCTGTTTTTT. Residues: CASSLGATGELFF.

This clonotype was recorded many times. The chain uses TRBV3-1 and TRBJ2-5, with D unresolved. Germline lookup yields CDR1 LGHDT and CDR2 YNNKEL (reference sequence). This CDR3 spans 15 amino acids. Between the trimmed V and J ends, which lost 0 bases and 3 bases, there was a span of 11 bases. CDR3 protein: CASSQEGKPEETQYF. For the CDR3, the DNA is TGTGCCAGCAGCCAAGAAGGTAAACCTGAAGAGACCCAGTACTTC.

This clonotype was detected a few times. The gene calls are TRBV5-6 and TRBJ1-1; 8 bases are shared with TRBD1. CDR1 is SGHDT, CDR2 YYEEEE, per germline. Trimming at V came to 0 bases and at J to 7 bases, leaving 2 bases not matched to a gene. The CDR3 runs 13 residues. The CDR3 region has the DNA TGTGCCAGCAGCTTGGACGGACAGGGTGAAGCTTTCTTT. The encoded protein is CASSLDGQGEAFF. Filled out from reference TRBV5-6 and TRBJ1-1, the complete variable domain reads DAGVTQSPTHLIKTRGQQVTLRCSPKSGHDTVSWYQQALGQGPQFIFQYYEEEERQRGNFPDRFSGHQFPNYSSELNVNALLLGDSALYLCASSLDGQGEAFFGQGTRLTVV.

The genes are TRBV5-1 and TRBJ2-7; D is uncertain. The CDR3 totals 13 residues. V was trimmed by 3 bases and J by 5 bases, leaving 12 bases between them. Germline V gene lookup returns CDR1 SGHRS and CDR2 YFSETQ. CDR3 nucleotides: TGCGCCAGCAGCTCTTCCCGGCCGGACGAGCAGTACTTC. This encodes CASSSSRPDEQYF.

This chain links TRBV12-5 with TRBJ1-1; 8 nucleotides align to TRBD1. Trimming removed 0 bases from V and 5 bases from J; junction bases left unmatched: 2. Germline-derived CDR1 and CDR2 are LGHNT and FRNRAP. The length of the CDR3 is 14 residues. CDR3 sequence reads: CASGLVQGVTEAFF. The CDR3 bases are TGTGCTAGTGGTTTGGTACAGGGGGTAACTGAAGCTTTCTTT.

The V call is TRBV20-1, the J call TRBJ2-1; D not certain. Per the germline V gene, CDR1 is DFQATT and CDR2 is SNEGSKA (reference sequence). The CDR3 has 14 amino acids. V lost 1 base and J lost 6, with 13 bases in between. CDR3 nucleotide sequence: TGCAGTGCTAGAGCCCCGCAGGAACGCAATGAGCAGTTCTTC. This gives the protein CSARAPQERNEQFF.

This clonotype showed up just a few times. The rearrangement uses TRBV20-1 and TRBJ2-1, with D possibly matching TRBD2 (5 bases). Between the trimmed V and J ends, which lost 5 bases and 5 bases, there was a span of 13 bases. CDR3 length: 13 residues. Germline V CDR1 and CDR2: DFQATT, SNEGSKA (reference sequence). The CDR3 sequence is CSAGRGLDNEQFF. The CDR3 DNA reads TGCAGTGCTGGCCGCGGACTCGACAATGAGCAGTTCTTC.

This clonotype was counted many times. This chain uses TRBV4-1 with TRBJ2-7; D remains unclear. There are 13 residues in the CDR3. Germline loops: CDR1 MGHRA, CDR2 YSYEKL. V lost 1 base to trimming and J lost 0 bases, with 4 bases between them. The CDR3 here is CASSQGDSYEQYF. For the CDR3, the DNA is TGCGCCAGCAGCCAAGGAGACTCCTACGAGCAGTACTTC.

The chain has TRBV20-1 and TRBJ1-4; tentatively, D is TRBD1 (5 bases). From germline, CDR1 is DFQATT and CDR2 SNEGSKA (reference sequence). V was cut by 5 bases and J by 6 bases, with 10 bases left in between. The CDR3 consists of 12 residues. The CDR3 DNA sequence: TGCAGTGCTCCCCGGGGGGATGAAAAACTGTTTTTT. Its translation: CSAPRGDEKLFF.

This clonotype was detected many times. This rearrangement joins TRBV2 to TRBJ1-1; D is undetermined. V dropped 9 bases and J dropped 4 bases, with 9 bases sitting between them. The V gene's germline CDR1 is SNHLY and CDR2 FYNNEI. This CDR3 is built from 11 residues. CDR3 in DNA: TGTGCCAGTGGGAAAGGCACTGAAGCTTTCTTT. Translated: CASGKGTEAFF.

This clonotype was seen ten or more times. This sequence joins TRBV27 and TRBJ2-7; no clear D. Germline V gene lookup returns CDR1 MNHEY and CDR2 SMNVEV (reference sequence). V was clipped by 8 bases and J by 2 bases, with 16 bases between them. The length of the CDR3 is 14 residues. The CDR3 region is CASREAQPPYEQYF. The CDR3 DNA reads TGTGCCAGCCGAGAAGCGCAGCCACCCTACGAGCAGTACTTC.

This clonotype was seen repeatedly, ten times or more. The chain joins TRBV12-3 or TRBV12-4 to TRBJ2-1, with 11 bases aligning to TRBD2. Unmatched junction bases numbered 10, after V lost 6 bases and J lost 6 bases. The CDR3 sequence is 16 residues long. The CDR3 nucleotides read TGTGCCAGCAGGATCAACCTAGCGGGGGGCGCCAATGAGCAGTTCTTC. Translating it yields CASRINLAGGANEQFF.

This chain joins TRBV25-1 and TRBJ2-2; tentative D call: TRBD1 (6 bases). Trimming left V 5 bases short and J 4 bases short, with 14 bases between. There are 15 residues in the CDR3. CDR1 and CDR2 (germline): MGHDK, SYGVNS. The CDR3 sequence: CASSPGQWGTGELFF. CDR3 nucleotides: TGTGCCAGCAGTCCGGGACAATGGGGCACCGGGGAGCTGTTTTTT.

This clonotype turned up a few times. The V call is TRBV6-5, the J call TRBJ1-1; possibly TRBD1 for D (5 bases). The CDR3 length is 12 residues. V was pared by 6 bases and J by 8 bases, with 13 bases between. CDR1 is MNHEY, CDR2 SVGAGI, per germline. In DNA form, the CDR3 reads TGTGCCAGCAGGAAATCTGGGGGGGAAGCTTTCTTT. Protein sequence: CASRKSGGEAFF.

This clonotype showed up just a few times. The V and J genes are TRBV6-5 and TRBJ1-1, with TRBD1 matching 7 bases. Germline CDR1 MNHEY, CDR2 SVGAGI. The CDR3 loop spans 14 amino acids. Trimming at V came to 7 bases and at J to 5 bases, leaving 10 bases not matched to a gene. In DNA form, the CDR3 reads TGTGCCAGCAAAAGGGGGCGAGGGAGTACTGAAGCTTTCTTT. Protein sequence: CASKRGRGSTEAFF.

This clonotype was seen a handful of times. The chain carries TRBV7-2 and TRBJ2-7; no clear D. CDR1 SGHTA and CDR2 FQGNSA come from the germline V gene. The CDR3 contains 13 residues. V gave up 4 bases and J gave up 2 bases, with 9 bases separating them. Written as DNA, the CDR3 is TGTGCCAGCAGCTCAGCCTGGGCCTACGAGCAGTACGTC. Amino acids: CASSSAWAYEQYV.

This clonotype was picked up a small number of times. The J gene is TRBJ2-1, the V gene TRBV12-3 or TRBV12-4; 9 positions match TRBD2. After removal of 5 bases from V and 0 bases from J, the junction contained 5 bases not matched to a gene. The CDR3 length is 16 residues. The CDR3 protein is CASSLSGGPSYNEQFF. CDR3 in DNA: TGTGCCAGCAGTCTTAGCGGGGGACCCTCCTACAATGAGCAGTTCTTC.

The chain links TRBV11-2 to TRBJ1-2; 7 bases agree with TRBD1. This CDR3 is built from 16 residues. V trimming: 4 bases; J trimming: 6 bases; junction bases outside the gene matches: 14. Germline CDR1 reads SGHAT; CDR2 reads FQNNGV. The CDR3 region has the DNA TGTGCCAGCAGCTCCGCCCGACATACAGGGGATCATGGCTACACCTTC. It encodes CASSSARHTGDHGYTF.

The V and J genes are TRBV7-8 and TRBJ1-1; D is unresolved. Germline CDR1 is SGHVS and CDR2 is FQNEAQ. The CDR3 is 16 residues long. V lost 4 bases and J 0 bases, leaving 15 bases between the germline ends. The CDR3 nucleotides read TGTGCCAGCAGCTCACCGGACCTCCCCGTGAACACTGAAGCTTTCTTT. Encoded protein: CASSSPDLPVNTEAFF.

This clonotype was seen a few times. V is TRBV7-9 and J is TRBJ2-7; either TRBD1 or TRBD2 may fit D (5 bases each). Per germline, CDR1 SEHNR and CDR2 FQNEAQ (reference sequence). The V end lost 5 bases, the J end lost 4 bases, and 18 bases lay between the germline ends. This CDR3 spans 15 amino acids. This chain's CDR3 is CASSPRGAQMYEQYF. As DNA, the CDR3 is TGTGCCAGCAGCCCCCGAGGGGCACAGATGTACGAGCAGTACTTC.

The table lists this clonotype with many counts. This sequence joins TRBV5-1 and TRBJ2-4, with D unclear. The CDR3 extends over 16 amino acids. Trimming left V 0 bases short and J 0 bases short, with 10 bases between. CDR1 and CDR2 (germline): SGHRS, YFSETQ. In nucleotides, the CDR3 is TGCGCCAGCAGCTTGGGTAACAGCGTAGCCAAAAACATTCAGTACTTC. Its protein is CASSLGNSVAKNIQYF. Variable domain in full (rest from reference TRBV5-1 and TRBJ2-4): KAGVTQTPRYLIKTRGQQVTLSCSPISGHRSVSWYQQTPGQGLQFLFEYFSETQRNKGNFPGRFSGRQFSNSRSEMNVSTLELGDSALYLCASSLGNSVAKNIQYFGAGTRLSVL.